This T cell receptor beta chain is drawn from a study of brain T cells in children with intractable seizures. Study-level points and caveats: Absence of clones before surgery may stem from lower sequencing depth.

CDR3 length: 13 amino acids. V shed 4 bases and J shed 0 bases, with 7 bases lying between them. The germline V gene encodes CDR1 SGHRS and CDR2 YFSETQ. A word on this clone: What it recognizes is unknown.

Only in-frame clones appear in the TCRdb table, and some are missing; sequencing was by immunoSEQ multiplex PCR. The table lists about 320,000 clones, about 93% of them singletons. Time point in this sample: blood from clinic visit 5 months post-surgery; TSC patient then seizure free. This clonotype was sampled from a boy under two years old with tuberous sclerosis and intractable seizures. Material: peripheral blood, obtained roughly 5 months after surgery. The rearrangement joins TRBV5-1 to TRBJ1-1, with a tentative D call TRBD1 (5 bases). The CDR3: CASSTQVNTEAFF. Written as DNA, the CDR3 is TGCGCCAGCAGCACACAGGTGAACACTGAAGCTTTCTTT.